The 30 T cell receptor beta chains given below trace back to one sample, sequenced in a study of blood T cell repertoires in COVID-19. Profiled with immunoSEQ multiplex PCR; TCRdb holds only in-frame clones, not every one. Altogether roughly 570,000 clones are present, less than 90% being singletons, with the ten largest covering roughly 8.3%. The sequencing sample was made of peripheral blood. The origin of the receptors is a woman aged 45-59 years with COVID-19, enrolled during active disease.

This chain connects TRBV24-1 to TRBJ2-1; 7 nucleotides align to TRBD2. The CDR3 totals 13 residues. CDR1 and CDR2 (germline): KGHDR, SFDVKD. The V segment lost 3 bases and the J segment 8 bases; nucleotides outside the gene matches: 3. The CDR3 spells CATSDGGEDEQFF. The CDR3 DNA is TGTGCCACCAGTGATGGGGGGGAGGATGAGCAGTTCTTC.

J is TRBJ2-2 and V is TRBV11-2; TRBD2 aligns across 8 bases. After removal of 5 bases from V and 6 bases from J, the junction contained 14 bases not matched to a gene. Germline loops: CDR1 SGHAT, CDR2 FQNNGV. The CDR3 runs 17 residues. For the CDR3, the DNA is TGTGCCAGCAGCGGTCGCGGGACTAGTAACTTCCCCGGGGAGCTGTTTTTT. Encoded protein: CASSGRGTSNFPGELFF.

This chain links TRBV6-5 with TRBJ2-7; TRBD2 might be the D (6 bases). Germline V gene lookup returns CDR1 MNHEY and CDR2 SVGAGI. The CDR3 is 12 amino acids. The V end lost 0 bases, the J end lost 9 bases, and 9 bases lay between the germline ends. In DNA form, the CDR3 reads TGTGCCAGCAGTTACTCTGAGGGAGGGCAGTACTTC. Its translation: CASSYSEGGQYF.

CDR3 bases: TGTGCCAGCAGTGATGGTCAGGGGCTGGGAAACACCATATATTTT. Translating gives CASSDGQGLGNTIYF. J is TRBJ1-3 and V is TRBV2; D might be TRBD1 (6 bases). The V gene's germline CDR1 is SNHLY and CDR2 FYNNEI. V lost 3 bases and J lost 4, with 13 bases in between. The CDR3 is 15 amino acids. The whole variable domain, remainder taken from reference TRBV2 and TRBJ1-3, is EPEVTQTPSHQVTQMGQEVILRCVPISNHLYFYWYRQILGQKVEFLVSFYNNEISEKSEIFDDQFSVERPDGSNFTLKIRSTKLEDSAMYFCASSDGQGLGNTIYFGEGSWLTVV.

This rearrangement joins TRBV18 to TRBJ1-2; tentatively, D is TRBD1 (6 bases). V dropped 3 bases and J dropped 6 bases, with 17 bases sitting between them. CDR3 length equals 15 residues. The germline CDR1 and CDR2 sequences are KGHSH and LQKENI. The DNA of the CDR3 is TGTGCCAGCTCACCGGGGGGGGCCCCCAGAAATGGCTACACCTTC. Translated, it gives CASSPGGAPRNGYTF.

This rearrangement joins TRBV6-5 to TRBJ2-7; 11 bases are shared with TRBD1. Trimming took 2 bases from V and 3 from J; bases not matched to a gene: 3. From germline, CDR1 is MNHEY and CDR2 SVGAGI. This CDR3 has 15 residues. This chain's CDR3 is CASSYLGTGGYEQYF. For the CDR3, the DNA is TGTGCCAGCAGTTACCTTGGGACAGGGGGCTACGAGCAGTACTTC.

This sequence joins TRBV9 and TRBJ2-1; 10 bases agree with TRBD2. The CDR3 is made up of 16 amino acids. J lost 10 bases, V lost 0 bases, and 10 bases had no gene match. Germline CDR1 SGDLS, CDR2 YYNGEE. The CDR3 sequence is CASSVARLAGAGEQFF. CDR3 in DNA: TGTGCCAGCAGCGTAGCGCGTCTAGCGGGGGCGGGGGAGCAGTTCTTC. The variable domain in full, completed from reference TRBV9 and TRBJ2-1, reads DSGVTQTPKHLITATGQRVTLRCSPRSGDLSVYWYQQSLDQGLQFLIQYYNGEERAKGNILERFSAQQFPDLHSELNLSSLELGDSALYFCASSVARLAGAGEQFFGPGTRLTVL.

The CDR3 nucleotides read TGCGCCAGCAGGACGGGGGACAGCACGAGTGGTTATGGCTACACCTTC. It is translated as CASRTGDSTSGYGYTF. This chain joins TRBV5-1 and TRBJ1-2; 7 nucleotides match TRBD1. CDR3 length: 16 amino acids. With 5 bases clipped from V and 5 bases from J, the junction kept 15 bases outside the gene matches. CDR1 is SGHRS, CDR2 YFSETQ, per germline.

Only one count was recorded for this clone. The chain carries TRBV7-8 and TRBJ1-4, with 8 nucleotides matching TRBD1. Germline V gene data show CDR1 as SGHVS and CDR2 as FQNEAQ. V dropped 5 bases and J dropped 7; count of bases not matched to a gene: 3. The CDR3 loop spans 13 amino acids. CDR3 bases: TGTGCCAGCAGCCGGGGACAGGCTGAAAAACTGTTTTTT. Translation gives CASSRGQAEKLFF.

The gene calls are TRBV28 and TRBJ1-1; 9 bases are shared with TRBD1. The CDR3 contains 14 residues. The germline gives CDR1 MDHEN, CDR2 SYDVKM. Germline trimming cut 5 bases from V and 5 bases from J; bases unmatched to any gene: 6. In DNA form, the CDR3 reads TGTGCCAGCAGTACTACAGGGGGCTGGACTGAAGCTTTCTTT. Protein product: CASSTTGGWTEAFF.

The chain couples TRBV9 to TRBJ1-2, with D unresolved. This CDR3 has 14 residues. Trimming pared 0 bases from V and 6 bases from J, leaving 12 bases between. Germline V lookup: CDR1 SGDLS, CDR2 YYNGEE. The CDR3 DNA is TGTGCCAGCAGCGTAGCCTCTCCCGGGGATGGCTACACCTTC. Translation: CASSVASPGDGYTF.

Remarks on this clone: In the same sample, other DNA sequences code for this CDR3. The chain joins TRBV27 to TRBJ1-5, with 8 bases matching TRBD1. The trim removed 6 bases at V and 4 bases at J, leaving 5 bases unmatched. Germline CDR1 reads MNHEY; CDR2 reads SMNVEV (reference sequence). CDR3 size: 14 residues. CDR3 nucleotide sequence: TGTGCCAGCAGCCCCGGGACAGGAAATCAGCCCCAGCATTTT. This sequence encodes CASSPGTGNQPQHF.

The CDR3 sequence is CASSEEVGANYEQYF. In DNA form, the CDR3 reads TGTGCCAGCAGTGAAGAGGTGGGGGCCAACTACGAGCAGTACTTC. The chain employs TRBV2 and TRBJ2-7; possibly TRBD1 for D (6 bases). This CDR3 comprises 15 residues. The V gene lost 1 base and the J gene lost 3 bases, with 13 bases spanning the gap. CDR1 and CDR2 (germline): SNHLY, FYNNEI.

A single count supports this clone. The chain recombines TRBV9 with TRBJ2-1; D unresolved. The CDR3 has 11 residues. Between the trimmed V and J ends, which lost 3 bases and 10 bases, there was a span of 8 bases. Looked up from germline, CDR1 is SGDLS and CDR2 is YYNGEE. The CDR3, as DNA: TGTGCCAGCAGCGCTGTCGGGGAGCAGTTCTTC. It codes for CASSAVGEQFF.

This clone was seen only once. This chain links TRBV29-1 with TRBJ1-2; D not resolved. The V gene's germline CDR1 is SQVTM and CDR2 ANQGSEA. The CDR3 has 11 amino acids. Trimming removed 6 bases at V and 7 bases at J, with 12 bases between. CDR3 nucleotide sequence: TGCAGCGTGAGATCGGGTGGTGGCTACACCTTC. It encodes CSVRSGGGYTF.

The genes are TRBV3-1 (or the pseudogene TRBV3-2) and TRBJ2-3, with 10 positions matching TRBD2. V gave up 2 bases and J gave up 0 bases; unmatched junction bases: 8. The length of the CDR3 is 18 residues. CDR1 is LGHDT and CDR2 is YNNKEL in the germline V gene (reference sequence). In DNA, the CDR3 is TGTGCCAGCAGCCAAAATAACCCGGGACTAGCGAGCACAGATACGCAGTATTTT. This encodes CASSQNNPGLASTDTQYF.

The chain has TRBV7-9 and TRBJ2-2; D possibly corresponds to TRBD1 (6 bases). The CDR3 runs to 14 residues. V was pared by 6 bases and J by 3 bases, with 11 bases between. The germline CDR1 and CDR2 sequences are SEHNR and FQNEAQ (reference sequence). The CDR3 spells CASSGTGHTGELFF. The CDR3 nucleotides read TGTGCCAGCAGTGGTACAGGGCACACCGGGGAGCTGTTTTTT.

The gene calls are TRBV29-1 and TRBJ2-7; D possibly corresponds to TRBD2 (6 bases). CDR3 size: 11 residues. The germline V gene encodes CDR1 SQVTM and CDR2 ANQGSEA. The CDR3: CSLRRGDEQYF. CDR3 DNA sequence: TGCAGTTTGAGGAGGGGAGACGAGCAGTACTTC.

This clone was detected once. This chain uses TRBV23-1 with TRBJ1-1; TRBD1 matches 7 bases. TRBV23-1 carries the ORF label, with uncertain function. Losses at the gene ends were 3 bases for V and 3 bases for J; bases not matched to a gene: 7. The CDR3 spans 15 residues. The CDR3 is CASSHPDRSYTEAFF. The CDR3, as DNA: TGCGCCAGCAGTCACCCGGACAGGTCGTACACTGAAGCTTTCTTT.

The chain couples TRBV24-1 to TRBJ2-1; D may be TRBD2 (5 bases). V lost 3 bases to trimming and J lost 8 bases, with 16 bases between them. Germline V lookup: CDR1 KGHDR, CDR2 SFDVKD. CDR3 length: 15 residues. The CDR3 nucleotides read TGTGCCACCAGTGATAGGACGACCCTGAGGGATGAGCAGTTCTTC. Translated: CATSDRTTLRDEQFF.

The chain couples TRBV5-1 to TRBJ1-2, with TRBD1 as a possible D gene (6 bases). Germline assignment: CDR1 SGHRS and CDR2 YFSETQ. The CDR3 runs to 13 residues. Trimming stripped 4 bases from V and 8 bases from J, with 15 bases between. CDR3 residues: CASSVNRDGGYTF. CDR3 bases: TGCGCCAGCAGCGTAAACAGGGATGGCGGCTACACCTTC.

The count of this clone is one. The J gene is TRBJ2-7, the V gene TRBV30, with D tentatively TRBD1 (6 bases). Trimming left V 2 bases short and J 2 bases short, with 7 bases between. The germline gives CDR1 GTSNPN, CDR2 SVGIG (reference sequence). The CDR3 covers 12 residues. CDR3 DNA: TGTGCCTGGAGTACAGGGCCCTACGAGCAGTACTTC. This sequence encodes CAWSTGPYEQYF.

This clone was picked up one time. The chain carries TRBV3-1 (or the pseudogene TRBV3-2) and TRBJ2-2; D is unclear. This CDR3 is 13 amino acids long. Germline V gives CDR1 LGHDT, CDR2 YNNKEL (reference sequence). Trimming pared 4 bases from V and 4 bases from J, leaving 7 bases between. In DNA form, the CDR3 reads TGTGCCAGCAGCCTAACGGTCACCGGGGAGCTGTTTTTT. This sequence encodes CASSLTVTGELFF.

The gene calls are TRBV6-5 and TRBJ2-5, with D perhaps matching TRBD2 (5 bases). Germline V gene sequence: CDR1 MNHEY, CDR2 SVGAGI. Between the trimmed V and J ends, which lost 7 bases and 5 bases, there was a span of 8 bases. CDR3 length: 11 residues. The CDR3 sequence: CASMGEETQYF. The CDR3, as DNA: TGTGCCAGCATGGGAGAGGAGACCCAGTACTTC.

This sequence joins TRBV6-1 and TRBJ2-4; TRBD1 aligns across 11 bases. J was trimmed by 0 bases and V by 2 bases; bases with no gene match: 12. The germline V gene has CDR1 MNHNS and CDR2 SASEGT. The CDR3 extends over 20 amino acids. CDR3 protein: CASSEYRRDRGILAKNIQYF. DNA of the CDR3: TGTGCCAGCAGTGAATATAGAAGGGACAGGGGGATTCTAGCCAAAAACATTCAGTACTTC.

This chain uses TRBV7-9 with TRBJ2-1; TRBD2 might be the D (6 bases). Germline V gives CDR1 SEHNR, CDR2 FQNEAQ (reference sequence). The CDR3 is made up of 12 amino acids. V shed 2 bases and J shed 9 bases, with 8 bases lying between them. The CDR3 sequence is CASSLLGGEQFF. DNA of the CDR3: TGTGCCAGCAGCTTACTGGGGGGTGAGCAGTTCTTC.

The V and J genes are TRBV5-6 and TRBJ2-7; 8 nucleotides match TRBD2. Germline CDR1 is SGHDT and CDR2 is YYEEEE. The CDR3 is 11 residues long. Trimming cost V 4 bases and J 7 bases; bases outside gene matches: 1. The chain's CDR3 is CASSREGEQYF. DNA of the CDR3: TGTGCCAGCAGCCGGGAGGGGGAGCAGTACTTC.

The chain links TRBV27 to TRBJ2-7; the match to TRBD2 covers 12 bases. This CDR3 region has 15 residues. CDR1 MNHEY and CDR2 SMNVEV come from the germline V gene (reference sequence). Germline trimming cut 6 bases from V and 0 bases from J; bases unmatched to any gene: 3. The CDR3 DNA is TGTGCCAGCAGAAAGACTAGCGGGGGCTCCTACGAGCAGTACTTC. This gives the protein CASRKTSGGSYEQYF.

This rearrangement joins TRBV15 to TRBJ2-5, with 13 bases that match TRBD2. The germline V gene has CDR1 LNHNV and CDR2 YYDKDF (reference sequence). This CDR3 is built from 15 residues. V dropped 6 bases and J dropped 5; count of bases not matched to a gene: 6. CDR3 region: CATRGGLAGTETQYF. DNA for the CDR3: TGTGCCACCAGGGGGGGACTAGCGGGGACGGAGACCCAGTACTTC.

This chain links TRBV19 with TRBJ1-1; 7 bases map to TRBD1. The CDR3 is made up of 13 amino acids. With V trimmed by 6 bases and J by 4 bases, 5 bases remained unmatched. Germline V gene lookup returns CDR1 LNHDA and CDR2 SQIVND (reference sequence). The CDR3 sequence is CASRSPGGTEAFF. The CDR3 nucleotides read TGTGCCAGTAGGTCCCCAGGGGGCACTGAAGCTTTCTTT. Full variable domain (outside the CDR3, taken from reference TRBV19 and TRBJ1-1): DGGITQSPKYLFRKEGQNVTLSCEQNLNHDAMYWYRQDPGQGLRLIYYSQIVNDFQKGDIAEGYSVSREKKESFPLTVTSAQKNPTAFYLCASRSPGGTEAFFGQGTRLTVV.